The 4 T cell receptor beta chains presented below share a single source sample, sequenced in a study of blood T cell repertoires in COVID-19. Libraries were prepared by immunoSEQ multiplex PCR; TCRdb keeps only in-frame clonotypes and omits some of them. The sample yields 150,000 to 200,000 clones, approximately 83% seen once. Sequencing was performed on PBMCs or T cells enriched from blood (not recorded which). All receptors come from a man between 65 and 85 years old who had been exposed to COVID-19.

This clone has just one count. The V call is TRBV7-2, the J call TRBJ2-1, with unresolved D. Germline loops: CDR1 SGHTA, CDR2 FQGNSA. The CDR3 runs to 12 residues. The V end was cut by 5 bases, the J end by 7 bases, with 9 bases between. CDR3 bases: TGTGCCAGCAGCCGCGGTCGAAATGAGCAGTTCTTC. Its translation: CASSRGRNEQFF.

The sample holds a few counts of this clone. The J gene is TRBJ1-6, the V gene TRBV5-6; 7 bases agree with TRBD1. Trimming took 2 bases from V and 7 from J; bases not matched to a gene: 6. Germline V gene lookup returns CDR1 SGHDT and CDR2 YYEEEE. The CDR3 length is 15 residues. The CDR3: CASSFHRGLNSPLHF. CDR3 nucleotides: TGTGCCAGCAGCTTCCACAGGGGCTTAAATTCACCCCTCCACTTT.

As DNA, the CDR3 is TGTGCCAGCAGCTCACCAGGACAGGGGGGGTACGAGACCCAGTACTTC. This gives the protein CASSSPGQGGYETQYF. The chain recombines TRBV7-6 with TRBJ2-5; 10 nucleotides align to TRBD1. V lost 4 bases and J lost 5; bases outside the gene matches: 10. CDR1 SGHVS and CDR2 FNYEAQ come from the germline V gene. This CDR3 is 16 amino acids long.

In DNA, the CDR3 is TGTGCCTGGAGTGTGGCTGCTCTCCATCAGCCCCAGCATTTT. Translation: CAWSVAALHQPQHF. The chain has TRBV30 and TRBJ1-5; D remains ambiguous. CDR3 length equals 14 residues. V lost 0 bases and J 5 bases, leaving 11 bases between the germline ends. From germline, CDR1 is GTSNPN and CDR2 SVGIG (reference sequence).